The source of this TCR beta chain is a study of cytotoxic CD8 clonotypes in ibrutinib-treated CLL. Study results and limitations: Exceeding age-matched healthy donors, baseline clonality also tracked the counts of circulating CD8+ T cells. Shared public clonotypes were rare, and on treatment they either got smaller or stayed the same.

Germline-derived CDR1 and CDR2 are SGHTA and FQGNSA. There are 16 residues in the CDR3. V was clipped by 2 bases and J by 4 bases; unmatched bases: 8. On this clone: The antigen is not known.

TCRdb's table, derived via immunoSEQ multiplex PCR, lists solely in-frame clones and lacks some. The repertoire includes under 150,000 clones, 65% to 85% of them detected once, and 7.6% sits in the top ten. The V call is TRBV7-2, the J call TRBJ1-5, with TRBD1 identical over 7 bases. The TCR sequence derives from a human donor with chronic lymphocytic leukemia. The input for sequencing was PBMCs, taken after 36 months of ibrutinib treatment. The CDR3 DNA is TGTGCCAGCAGCTTATCCCGACAGGGACGGAATCAGCCCCAGCATTTT. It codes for CASSLSRQGRNQPQHF.